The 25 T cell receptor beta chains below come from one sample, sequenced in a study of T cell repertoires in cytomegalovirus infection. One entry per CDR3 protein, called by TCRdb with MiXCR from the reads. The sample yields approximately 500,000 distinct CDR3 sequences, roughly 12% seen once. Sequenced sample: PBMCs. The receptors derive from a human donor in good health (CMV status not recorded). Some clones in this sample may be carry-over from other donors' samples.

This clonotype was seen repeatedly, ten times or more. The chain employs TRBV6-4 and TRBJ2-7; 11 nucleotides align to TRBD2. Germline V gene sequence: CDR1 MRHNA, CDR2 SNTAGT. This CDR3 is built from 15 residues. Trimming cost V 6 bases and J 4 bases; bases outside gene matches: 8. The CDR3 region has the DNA TGTGCCAGCAGAGGACCGGGACTAGCGGAGTACGAGCAGTACTTC. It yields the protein CASRGPGLAEYEQYF.

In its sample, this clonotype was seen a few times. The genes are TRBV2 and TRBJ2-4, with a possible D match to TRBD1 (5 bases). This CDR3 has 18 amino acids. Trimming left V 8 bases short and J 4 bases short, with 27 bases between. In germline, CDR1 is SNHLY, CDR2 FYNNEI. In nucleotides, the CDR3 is TGTGCCAGCCAGAGAACCACCCTTTCGACAGCTCTTAAAAACATTCAGTACTTC. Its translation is CASQRTTLSTALKNIQYF.

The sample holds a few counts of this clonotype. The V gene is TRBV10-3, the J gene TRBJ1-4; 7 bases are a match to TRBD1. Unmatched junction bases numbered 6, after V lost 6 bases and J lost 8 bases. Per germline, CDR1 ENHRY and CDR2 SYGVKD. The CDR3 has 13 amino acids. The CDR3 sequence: CAIRGDSAEKLFF. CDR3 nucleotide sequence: TGTGCCATCAGGGGGGACAGTGCCGAAAAACTGTTTTTT.

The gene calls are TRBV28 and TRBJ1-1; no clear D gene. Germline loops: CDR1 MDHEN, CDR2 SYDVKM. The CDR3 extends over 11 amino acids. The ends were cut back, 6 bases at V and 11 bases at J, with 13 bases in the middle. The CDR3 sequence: CASRVRETAFF. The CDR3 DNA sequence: TGTGCCAGCAGAGTACGAGAGACGGCTTTCTTT.

Here the CDR3 DNA reads TGTGCCAGCAGCCAGGACAGGGGGGGGAATGAAAAACTGTTTTTT. Protein: CASSQDRGGNEKLFF. The chain carries TRBV27 and TRBJ1-4; 10 nucleotides line up with TRBD1. The CDR3 runs to 15 residues. The germline V gene has CDR1 MNHEY and CDR2 SMNVEV (reference sequence). With 6 bases clipped from V and 5 bases from J, the junction kept 6 bases outside the gene matches.

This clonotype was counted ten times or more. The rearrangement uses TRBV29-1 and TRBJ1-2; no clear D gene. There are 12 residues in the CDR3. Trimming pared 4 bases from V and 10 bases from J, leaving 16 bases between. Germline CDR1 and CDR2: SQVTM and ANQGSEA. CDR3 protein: CSVAPDARVYTF. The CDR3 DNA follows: TGCAGCGTTGCACCGGACGCGCGCGTCTACACCTTC. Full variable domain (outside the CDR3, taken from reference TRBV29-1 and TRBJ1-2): SAVISQKPSRDICQRGTSLTIQCQVDSQVTMMFWYRQQPGQSLTLIATANQGSEATYESGFVIDKFPISRPNLTFSTLTVSNMSPEDSSIYLCSVAPDARVYTFGSGTRLTVV.

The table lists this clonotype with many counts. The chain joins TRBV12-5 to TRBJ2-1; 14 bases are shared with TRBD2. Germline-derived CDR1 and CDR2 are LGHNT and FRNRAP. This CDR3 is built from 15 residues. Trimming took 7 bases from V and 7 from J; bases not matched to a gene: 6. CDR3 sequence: CASEGGTSGRNEQFF. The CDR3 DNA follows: TGTGCTAGTGAGGGGGGGACTAGCGGGAGAAATGAGCAGTTCTTC.

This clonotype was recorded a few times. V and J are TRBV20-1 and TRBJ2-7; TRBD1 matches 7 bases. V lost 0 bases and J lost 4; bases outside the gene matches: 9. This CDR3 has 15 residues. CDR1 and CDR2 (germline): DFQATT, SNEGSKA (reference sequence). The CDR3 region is CSARDSGTDPYEQYF. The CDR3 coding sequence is TGCAGTGCTAGAGATTCCGGGACAGACCCGTACGAGCAGTACTTC.

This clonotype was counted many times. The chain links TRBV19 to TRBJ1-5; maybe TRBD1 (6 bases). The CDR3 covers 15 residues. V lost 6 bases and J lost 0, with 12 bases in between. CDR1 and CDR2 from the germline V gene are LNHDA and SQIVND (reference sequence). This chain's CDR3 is CASRTGHYSNQPQHF. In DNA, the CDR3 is TGTGCCAGTAGAACGGGACATTATAGCAATCAGCCCCAGCATTTT.

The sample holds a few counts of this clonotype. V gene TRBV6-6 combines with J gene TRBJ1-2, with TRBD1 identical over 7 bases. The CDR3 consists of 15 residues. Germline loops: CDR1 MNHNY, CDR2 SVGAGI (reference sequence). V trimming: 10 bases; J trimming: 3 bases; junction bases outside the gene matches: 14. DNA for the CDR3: TGTGCCATTTCGGGACAGAATAAAGGTCACTATGGCTACACCTTC. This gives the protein CAISGQNKGHYGYTF.

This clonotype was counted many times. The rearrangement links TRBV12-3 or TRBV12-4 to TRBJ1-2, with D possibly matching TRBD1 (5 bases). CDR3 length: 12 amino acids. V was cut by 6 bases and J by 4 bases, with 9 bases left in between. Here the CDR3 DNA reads TGTGCCAGCAGGAGGGACGTCTATGGCTACACCTTC. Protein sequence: CASRRDVYGYTF.

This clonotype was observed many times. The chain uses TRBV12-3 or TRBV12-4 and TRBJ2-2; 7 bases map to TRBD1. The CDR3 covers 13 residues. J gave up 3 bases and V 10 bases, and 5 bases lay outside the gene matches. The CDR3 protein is CATRQGDTGELFF. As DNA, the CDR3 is TGTGCCACCCGCCAGGGGGACACCGGGGAGCTGTTTTTT.

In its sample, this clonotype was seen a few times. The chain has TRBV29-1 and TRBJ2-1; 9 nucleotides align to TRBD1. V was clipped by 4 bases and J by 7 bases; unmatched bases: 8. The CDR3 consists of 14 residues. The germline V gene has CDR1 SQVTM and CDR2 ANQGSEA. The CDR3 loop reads CSVGRDRVRNEQFF. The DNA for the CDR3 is TGCAGCGTTGGCCGGGACAGGGTCCGTAATGAGCAGTTCTTC.

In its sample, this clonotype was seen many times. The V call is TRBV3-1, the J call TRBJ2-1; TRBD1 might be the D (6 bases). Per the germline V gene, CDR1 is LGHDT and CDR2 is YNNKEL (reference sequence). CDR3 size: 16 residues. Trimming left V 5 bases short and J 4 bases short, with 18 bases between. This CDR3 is CASSSRQLRGYNEQFF. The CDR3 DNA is TGTGCCAGCAGCTCGCGACAGCTTAGGGGGTACAATGAGCAGTTCTTC.

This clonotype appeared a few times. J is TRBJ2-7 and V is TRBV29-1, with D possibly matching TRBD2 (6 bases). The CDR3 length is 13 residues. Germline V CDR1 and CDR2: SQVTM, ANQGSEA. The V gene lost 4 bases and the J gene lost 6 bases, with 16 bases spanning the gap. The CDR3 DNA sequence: TGCAGCGTTGTACCGGACCCCGGGGGCGAGCAGTACTTC. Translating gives CSVVPDPGGEQYF.

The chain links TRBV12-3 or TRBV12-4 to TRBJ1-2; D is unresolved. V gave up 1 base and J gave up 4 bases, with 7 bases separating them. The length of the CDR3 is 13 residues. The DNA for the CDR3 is TGTGCCAGCAGTTTAGACAGTCTCTATGGCTACACCTTC. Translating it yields CASSLDSLYGYTF.

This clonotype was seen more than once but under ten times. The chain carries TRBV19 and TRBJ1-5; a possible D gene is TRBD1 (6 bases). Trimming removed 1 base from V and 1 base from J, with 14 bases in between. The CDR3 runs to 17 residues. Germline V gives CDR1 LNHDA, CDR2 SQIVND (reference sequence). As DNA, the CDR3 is TGTGCCAGTAGTATAGCGCGGGGGACAAAGAGCAATCAGCCCCAGCATTTT. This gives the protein CASSIARGTKSNQPQHF.

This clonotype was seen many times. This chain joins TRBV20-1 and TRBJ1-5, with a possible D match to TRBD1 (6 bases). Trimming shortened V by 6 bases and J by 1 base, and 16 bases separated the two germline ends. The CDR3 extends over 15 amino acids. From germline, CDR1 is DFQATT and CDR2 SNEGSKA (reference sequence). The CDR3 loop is CSARLQGGSNQPQHF. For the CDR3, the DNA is TGCAGTGCGCGCTTACAGGGTGGGAGCAATCAGCCCCAGCATTTT.

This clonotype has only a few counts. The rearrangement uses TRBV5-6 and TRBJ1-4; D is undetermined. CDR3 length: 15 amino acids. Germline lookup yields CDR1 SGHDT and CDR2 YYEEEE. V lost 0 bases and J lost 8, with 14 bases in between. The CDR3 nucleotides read TGTGCCAGCAGCTTGGGTCGAGTTAGGAACGAAAAACTGTTTTTT. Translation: CASSLGRVRNEKLFF.

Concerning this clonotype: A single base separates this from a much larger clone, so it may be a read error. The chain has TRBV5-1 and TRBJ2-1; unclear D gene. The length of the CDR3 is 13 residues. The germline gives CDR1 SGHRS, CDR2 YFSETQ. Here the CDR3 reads CDSSLRLYNEQFF. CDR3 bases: TGCGACAGCAGCTTGCGACTTTACAATGAGCAGTTCTTC.

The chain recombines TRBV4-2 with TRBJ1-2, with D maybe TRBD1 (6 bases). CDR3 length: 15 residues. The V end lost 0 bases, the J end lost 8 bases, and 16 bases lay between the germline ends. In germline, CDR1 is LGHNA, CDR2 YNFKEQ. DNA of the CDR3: TGTGCCAGCAGCCAAGATTTAAGGGGGACTGGCGGCTACACCTTC. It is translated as CASSQDLRGTGGYTF.

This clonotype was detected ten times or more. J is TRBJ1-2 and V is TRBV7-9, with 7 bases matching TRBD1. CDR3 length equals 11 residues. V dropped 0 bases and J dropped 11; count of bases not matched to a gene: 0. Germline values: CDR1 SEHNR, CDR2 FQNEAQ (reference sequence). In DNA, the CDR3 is TGTGCCAGCAGCTTAGCACAGGGGTACACCTTC. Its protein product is CASSLAQGYTF. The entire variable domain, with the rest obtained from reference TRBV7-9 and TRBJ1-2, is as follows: DTGVSQNPRHKITKRGQNVTFRCDPISEHNRLYWYRQTLGQGPEFLTYFQNEAQLEKSRLLSDRFSAERPKGSFSTLEIQRTEQGDSAMYLCASSLAQGYTFGSGTRLTVV.

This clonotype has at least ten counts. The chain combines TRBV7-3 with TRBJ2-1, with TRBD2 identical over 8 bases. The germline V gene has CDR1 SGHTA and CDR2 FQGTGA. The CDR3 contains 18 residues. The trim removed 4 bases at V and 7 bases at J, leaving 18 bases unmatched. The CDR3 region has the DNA TGTGCCAGCAGCTCCACCCCTGCTGCGACGGGAGGGCCAAATGAGCAGTTCTTC. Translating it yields CASSSTPAATGGPNEQFF. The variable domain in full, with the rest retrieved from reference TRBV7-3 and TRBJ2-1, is GAGVSQTPSNKVTEKGKYVELRCDPISGHTALYWYRQSLGQGPEFLIYFQGTGAADDSGLPNDRFFAVRPEGSVSTLKIQRTERGDSAVYLCASSSTPAATGGPNEQFFGPGTRLTVL.

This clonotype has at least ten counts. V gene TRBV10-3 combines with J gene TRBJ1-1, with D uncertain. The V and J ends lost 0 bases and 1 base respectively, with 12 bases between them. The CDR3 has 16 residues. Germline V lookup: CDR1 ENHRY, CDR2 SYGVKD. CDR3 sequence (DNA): TGTGCCATCAGTGAGTCTGAGTTAGCCTGGAACACTGAAGCTTTCTTT. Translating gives CAISESELAWNTEAFF.

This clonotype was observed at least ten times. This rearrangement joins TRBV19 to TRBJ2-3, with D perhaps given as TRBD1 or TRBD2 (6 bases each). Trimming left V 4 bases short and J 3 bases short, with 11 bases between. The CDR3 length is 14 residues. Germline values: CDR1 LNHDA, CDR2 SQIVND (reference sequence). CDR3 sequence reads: CASSTGARTDTQYF. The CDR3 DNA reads TGTGCCAGTAGTACGGGGGCCCGAACAGATACGCAGTATTTT.